Following are 20 T cell receptor beta chains from one sample sequenced in a study of blood T cell repertoires in COVID-19. The assay was immunoSEQ multiplex PCR, and TCRdb's table has in-frame clones only and misses some. The sample has roughly 250,000 clones; around four fifths are singletons. The sample comprised peripheral blood. These receptors all come from a woman aged 40 to 50 with active or convalescent COVID-19.

The genes are TRBV7-3 and TRBJ2-2; TRBD1 aligns across 7 bases. CDR1 SGHTA and CDR2 FQGTGA come from the germline V gene. V lost 5 bases, J lost 13 bases, and 7 bases stayed unmatched. This CDR3 spans 12 amino acids. The CDR3 protein is CASSPNRGGLFF. CDR3 bases: TGTGCCAGCAGCCCCAACAGGGGTGGGCTGTTTTTT.

This clone showed up just once. The CDR3 region has the DNA TGTGCCAGCAGCGTAGATGCCGGGGATGAGACCCAGTACTTC. This gives the protein CASSVDAGDETQYF. The chain recombines TRBV9 with TRBJ2-5, with D perhaps matching TRBD2 (5 bases). V lost 0 bases to trimming and J lost 5 bases, with 11 bases between them. CDR1 is SGDLS, CDR2 YYNGEE, per germline. The CDR3 sequence is 14 residues long. Supplemented by reference TRBV9 and TRBJ2-5, the full variable domain reads DSGVTQTPKHLITATGQRVTLRCSPRSGDLSVYWYQQSLDQGLQFLIQYYNGEERAKGNILERFSAQQFPDLHSELNLSSLELGDSALYFCASSVDAGDETQYFGPGTRLLVL.

This chain links TRBV7-9 with TRBJ1-1; D call uncertain. This CDR3 contains 13 residues. CDR1 and CDR2 from the germline V gene are SEHNR and FQNEAQ (reference sequence). V gave up 1 base and J gave up 7 bases, with 10 bases separating them. CDR3 sequence (DNA): TGTGCCAGCAGCTTAGAAGTCCACGGTGAAGCTTTCTTT. It translates to CASSLEVHGEAFF.

The chain recombines TRBV7-2 with TRBJ1-5, with TRBD1 identical over 7 bases. The CDR3 runs 19 residues. Per germline, CDR1 SGHTA and CDR2 FQGNSA. V shed 1 base, J shed 0 bases, and the junction held 12 bases outside the gene matches. CDR3 loop: CASSLVGGGGAYSNQPQHF. CDR3 coding DNA: TGTGCCAGCAGCTTAGTTGGTGGAGGGGGCGCTTATAGCAATCAGCCCCAGCATTTT.

This sequence joins TRBV4-2 and TRBJ1-3; unclear D gene. There are 16 residues in the CDR3. Deletions cut 0 bases from V and 4 bases from J, with 13 bases between. CDR1 LGHNA and CDR2 YNFKEQ come from the germline V gene. The CDR3 loop is CASSQEYRASGNTIYF. The CDR3 DNA reads TGTGCCAGCAGCCAAGAGTATCGAGCATCCGGAAACACCATATATTTT.

The chain recombines TRBV7-9 with TRBJ2-2, with D uncertain. CDR1 is SEHNR and CDR2 is FQNEAQ in the germline V gene (reference sequence). CDR3 length equals 13 residues. V was shortened by 0 bases and J by 6 bases, with 5 bases between the two germline ends. The CDR3 region is CASSLAGAGELFF. For the CDR3, the DNA is TGTGCCAGCAGCTTAGCGGGCGCCGGGGAGCTGTTTTTT.

The gene calls are TRBV15 and TRBJ2-2; D gene unclear. Per germline, CDR1 LNHNV and CDR2 YYDKDF (reference sequence). The CDR3 is 13 residues long. The V and J ends lost 0 bases and 4 bases respectively, with 3 bases between them. CDR3 protein: CATSRDGTGELFF. DNA of the CDR3: TGTGCCACCAGCAGAGACGGCACCGGGGAGCTGTTTTTT.

The chain has TRBV5-1 and TRBJ2-2; 9 bases are a match to TRBD1. Germline assignment: CDR1 SGHRS and CDR2 YFSETQ. The CDR3 is 15 amino acids. The V and J ends lost 7 bases and 5 bases, in that order; junction bases with no gene match: 9. The CDR3, as DNA: TGCGCCAGCCTACCACAGGGGGCGTGGACCGGGGAGCTGTTTTTT. Translation gives CASLPQGAWTGELFF.

V usage is TRBV15 and J usage is TRBJ1-1; 9 positions match TRBD1. Trimming removed 3 bases from V and 1 base from J; junction bases left unmatched: 3. The CDR3 is 15 residues long. Germline V lookup: CDR1 LNHNV, CDR2 YYDKDF (reference sequence). This CDR3 is CATSRVQGANTEAFF. DNA for the CDR3: TGTGCCACCAGCAGGGTACAGGGGGCGAACACTGAAGCTTTCTTT.

CDR3: CASSNTGTGAGNSPLHF. CDR3 DNA sequence: TGCGCCAGCAGCAATACCGGGACAGGGGCGGGAAATTCACCCCTCCACTTT. The chain is built from TRBV5-1 and TRBJ1-6; the match to TRBD1 covers 10 bases. Germline V gives CDR1 SGHRS, CDR2 YFSETQ. This CDR3 is 17 amino acids long. V dropped 4 bases and J dropped 7; count of bases not matched to a gene: 11.

A single count supports this clone. The gene calls are TRBV6-5 and TRBJ1-5; 11 nucleotides line up with TRBD1. The length of the CDR3 is 15 residues. V lost 5 bases to trimming and J lost 6 bases; unmatched junction nucleotides: 6. Germline loops: CDR1 MNHEY, CDR2 SVGAGI. The CDR3 DNA reads as TGTGCCAGCAGTAGGACAGGGGGCGCGGGTCAGCCCCAGCATTTT. Its protein product is CASSRTGGAGQPQHF.

This chain connects TRBV28 to TRBJ2-3; a possible D gene is TRBD1 (6 bases). The CDR3 is 12 amino acids. Germline CDR1 and CDR2: MDHEN and SYDVKM. V was pared by 6 bases and J by 6 bases, with 10 bases between. CDR3 sequence: CASRHQGDTQYF. In DNA form, the CDR3 reads TGTGCCAGCAGGCATCAGGGGGATACGCAGTATTTT.

This clone was detected a few times. This chain connects TRBV6-5 to TRBJ1-2; 10 bases align to TRBD1. The CDR3 covers 15 residues. After removal of 5 bases from V and 8 bases from J, the junction contained 11 bases not matched to a gene. The germline V gene has CDR1 MNHEY and CDR2 SVGAGI. For the CDR3, the DNA is TGTGCCAGCAGTCCGACCTCCGGGACAGGGGCCGGCTACACCTTC. It specifies CASSPTSGTGAGYTF.

This clone was detected only a few times. The chain joins TRBV11-2 to TRBJ2-2; 7 positions agree with TRBD1. The CDR3 is made up of 15 amino acids. Germline loops: CDR1 SGHAT, CDR2 FQNNGV. V lost 3 bases and J lost 3; bases outside the gene matches: 4. In nucleotides, the CDR3 is TGTGCCAGCAGCTTTAAGGGGGCGCACACCGGGGAGCTGTTTTTT. Its translation is CASSFKGAHTGELFF.

V gene TRBV6-4 combines with J gene TRBJ1-5; TRBD1 matches at 8 bases. V trimming: 4 bases; J trimming: 0 bases; junction bases outside the gene matches: 8. The CDR3 totals 17 residues. The germline CDR1 and CDR2 sequences are MRHNA and SNTAGT. CDR3 sequence (DNA): TGTGCCAGCAGTGTTCGGACAGGGACAACTAGCAATCAGCCCCAGCATTTT. Residues: CASSVRTGTTSNQPQHF.

This clone is a singleton in its sample. The gene calls are TRBV27 and TRBJ1-5; weak D call: TRBD1 (6 bases). Germline V lookup: CDR1 MNHEY, CDR2 SMNVEV (reference sequence). This CDR3 has 16 residues. Trimming removed 0 bases from V and 6 bases from J, with 15 bases in between. This CDR3 is CASSLSGRGPGQPQHF. Written as DNA, the CDR3 is TGTGCCAGCAGTTTATCTGGCAGGGGCCCGGGTCAGCCCCAGCATTTT.

V and J are TRBV12-3 or TRBV12-4 and TRBJ1-1; 8 positions agree with TRBD1. The CDR3 has 11 amino acids. Trimming took 8 bases from V and 4 from J; bases not matched to a gene: 0. The DNA for the CDR3 is TGTGCCAGCGACAGGGGCACTGAAGCTTTCTTT. As protein: CASDRGTEAFF.

This chain joins TRBV14 and TRBJ1-4; D may be TRBD1 (5 bases). Trimming left V 5 bases short and J 8 bases short, with 18 bases between. CDR1 and CDR2 (germline): SGHDN, FVKESK. CDR3 length equals 15 residues. CDR3 in DNA: TGTGCCAGCAGCAACCCTCGGGGGGACGGAGAAAAACTGTTTTTT. Its translation: CASSNPRGDGEKLFF.

The V gene is TRBV7-9, the J gene TRBJ1-4; 7 positions match TRBD1. CDR3 length: 14 residues. The junction had 6 bases not matched to a gene; V was cut back by 3 bases and J by 8 bases. Germline values: CDR1 SEHNR, CDR2 FQNEAQ (reference sequence). As DNA, the CDR3 is TGTGCCAGCAGCTTGGGCAGGGGGAAGGAAAAACTGTTTTTT. It encodes CASSLGRGKEKLFF.

This chain connects TRBV12-3 or TRBV12-4 to TRBJ2-7, with 7 bases identical to TRBD1. The CDR3 runs to 13 residues. V was pared by 3 bases and J by 6 bases, with 5 bases of the junction left unmatched. This CDR3 reads CASSFQAGGEQYF. The CDR3 nucleotides read TGTGCCAGCAGTTTTCAGGCAGGGGGCGAGCAGTACTTC.